This passage covers 32 T cell receptor beta chains from one sample sequenced in a study of response to subunit inactivated influenza vaccine. TCRdb fed the RT-PCR reads into MiXCR, producing one record per CDR3 protein. The data hold about 500,000 distinct CDR3 sequences, with 16% observed a single time. The source material was CD4+ T cells sorted from PBMCs, sampled roughly 24 months after vaccination. These receptors all come from a man between 50 and 70 years old who received an inactivated influenza vaccine.

This clonotype was found a few times. The chain recombines TRBV4-3 with TRBJ2-3; D is perhaps TRBD1 (5 bases). Germline CDR1 and CDR2: LGHNA and YSLEER. The V gene lost 0 bases and the J gene lost 8 bases, with 15 bases spanning the gap. The CDR3 has 15 amino acids. CDR3 sequence: CASSQDGQPQGTQYF. In DNA, the CDR3 is TGCGCCAGCAGCCAAGATGGCCAGCCCCAGGGTACGCAGTATTTT.

A few counts support this clonotype. This sequence joins TRBV7-9 and TRBJ2-7; TRBD1 matches 11 bases. The CDR3 sequence is 15 residues long. CDR1 SEHNR and CDR2 FQNEAQ come from the germline V gene (reference sequence). V shed 3 bases, J shed 5 bases, and the junction held 6 bases outside the gene matches. The CDR3 here is CASSFWTGGRDEQYF. The CDR3 DNA follows: TGTGCCAGCAGCTTTTGGACAGGGGGCAGGGACGAGCAGTACTTC.

This chain links TRBV7-2 with TRBJ2-1, with D maybe TRBD2 (6 bases). From germline, CDR1 is SGHTA and CDR2 FQGNSA. The CDR3 is 16 amino acids. V dropped 3 bases and J dropped 0 bases, with 12 bases sitting between them. The CDR3 protein is CASSLSGESSYNEQFF. The CDR3 coding sequence is TGTGCCAGCAGCTTGTCGGGGGAATCCTCCTACAATGAGCAGTTCTTC.

This clonotype was counted at least ten times. The rearrangement uses TRBV15 and TRBJ2-1; no clear D. The germline V gene encodes CDR1 LNHNV and CDR2 YYDKDF (reference sequence). V was trimmed by 0 bases and J by 9 bases, leaving 12 bases between them. This CDR3 spans 14 amino acids. The CDR3 DNA reads as TGTGCCACCAGCAGAGATATCGTTGGCAGTGAGCAGTTCTTC. Its translation is CATSRDIVGSEQFF.

This clonotype was seen more than once but under ten times. The V and J genes are TRBV2 and TRBJ2-1; 10 bases fit TRBD1. The CDR3 length is 15 residues. V shed 8 bases, J shed 1 base, and the junction held 5 bases outside the gene matches. The germline V gene encodes CDR1 SNHLY and CDR2 FYNNEI. The CDR3 nucleotides are TGTGCCAGCGGGCGGACAGGGGGTTCCTACAATGAGCAGTTCTTC. It codes for CASGRTGGSYNEQFF.

J is TRBJ2-1 and V is TRBV5-1, with 13 bases lining up with TRBD2. CDR1 is SGHRS and CDR2 is YFSETQ in the germline V gene. J was trimmed by 11 bases and V by 2 bases; bases with no gene match: 4. This CDR3 is 14 amino acids long. The DNA of the CDR3 is TGCGCCAGCAGCTTCGGACTAGCGGGAGATCAGCAGTTCTTC. Residues: CASSFGLAGDQQFF.

The chain combines TRBV11-2 with TRBJ2-1; D is unclear. This CDR3 is 15 amino acids long. The V gene lost 5 bases and the J gene lost 0 bases, with 11 bases spanning the gap. Germline-derived CDR1 and CDR2 are SGHAT and FQNNGV. CDR3 sequence: CASSGSSSSYNEQFF. CDR3 nucleotide sequence: TGTGCCAGCAGCGGGTCTTCGAGCTCCTACAATGAGCAGTTCTTC. Complete variable domain (other parts from reference TRBV11-2 and TRBJ2-1): EAGVAQSPRYKIIEKRQSVAFWCNPISGHATLYWYQQILGQGPKLLIQFQNNGVVDDSQLPKDRFSAERLKGVDSTLKIQPAKLEDSAVYLCASSGSSSSYNEQFFGPGTRLTVL.

V is TRBV15 and J is TRBJ1-2; D is unresolved. Germline V gene lookup returns CDR1 LNHNV and CDR2 YYDKDF (reference sequence). This CDR3 region has 13 residues. The V and J ends lost 1 base and 2 bases respectively, with 5 bases between them. The DNA for the CDR3 is TGTGCCACCAGCAGAGTTGCCAACTATGGCTACACCTTC. Translating gives CATSRVANYGYTF.

The chain uses TRBV2 and TRBJ2-5, with 13 bases fitting TRBD2. The CDR3 length is 19 residues. The ends lost 4 bases at V and 7 bases at J; junction bases unmatched: 18. CDR1 and CDR2 from the germline V gene are SNHLY and FYNNEI. CDR3: CASSGLAYRLAGGPGTQYF. CDR3 DNA: TGTGCCAGCAGTGGTCTTGCATACCGACTAGCGGGGGGCCCGGGGACCCAGTACTTC.

This clonotype was seen a few times. The V and J genes are TRBV2 and TRBJ2-7, with D unclear. Looked up from germline, CDR1 is SNHLY and CDR2 is FYNNEI. This CDR3 comprises 13 residues. Trimming stripped 3 bases from V and 0 bases from J, with 6 bases between. The CDR3 here is CASSEASSYEQYF. For the CDR3, the DNA is TGTGCCAGCAGTGAGGCTAGCTCCTACGAGCAGTACTTC.

This chain joins TRBV7-2 and TRBJ2-7; 13 positions agree with TRBD2. Germline CDR1 and CDR2: SGHTA and FQGNSA. The J segment lost 6 bases and the V segment lost 3 bases, leaving 5 bases of the junction unmatched. This CDR3 has 15 amino acids. DNA of the CDR3: TGTGCCAGCAGCTTGGCACTAGCGGGAGGGCTCGAGCAGTACTTC. Translated, it gives CASSLALAGGLEQYF.

Many counts were recorded for this clonotype. V usage is TRBV12-3 or TRBV12-4 and J usage is TRBJ2-7; 7 bases agree with TRBD1. The CDR3 spans 13 residues. The J segment lost 5 bases and the V segment lost 2 bases, leaving 3 bases of the junction unmatched. Written as DNA, the CDR3 is TGTGCCAGCAGTTTACTACAGGGGCACGAGCAGTACTTC. It is translated as CASSLLQGHEQYF.

This clonotype came up a few times. One junction end disagrees with the germline gene, perhaps due to a read error. J is TRBJ2-3 and V is TRBV4-2; possible D gene TRBD1, 6 bases. The CDR3 has 14 residues. The germline CDR1 and CDR2 sequences are LGHNA and YNFKEQ. CDR3: CASSQRQGTDTQYF. DNA of the CDR3: TGCGCCAGCAGCCAACGGCAGGGGACAGATACGCAGTATTTT.

The rearrangement uses TRBV20-1 and TRBJ2-7, with a tentative D call TRBD1 (5 bases). V lost 3 bases to trimming and J lost 0 bases, with 15 bases between them. This CDR3 region has 15 residues. Germline CDR1 and CDR2: DFQATT and SNEGSKA (reference sequence). CDR3: CSASFAKGYSYEQYF. CDR3 sequence (DNA): TGCAGTGCTAGTTTCGCGAAGGGGTACTCCTACGAGCAGTACTTC.

This clonotype was seen a few times. The chain uses TRBV5-1 and TRBJ2-1; 9 nucleotides agree with TRBD2. Germline lookup yields CDR1 SGHRS and CDR2 YFSETQ. The CDR3 spans 15 residues. Trimming removed 4 bases from V and 4 bases from J; junction bases left unmatched: 6. The CDR3 sequence is CASSRTTSGYNEQFF. The CDR3 DNA reads as TGCGCCAGCAGCCGAACGACTAGCGGATACAATGAGCAGTTCTTC.

The chain combines TRBV10-3 with TRBJ1-2, with D possibly TRBD1 on 5 matching bases. Per the germline V gene, CDR1 is ENHRY and CDR2 is SYGVKD. The germline V and J ends were trimmed by 10 bases and 3 bases, with 12 bases remaining between them. CDR3 size: 12 residues. The CDR3 region has the DNA TGTGCCAGCAGACAGACCGACTATGGCTACACCTTC. Protein product: CASRQTDYGYTF.

The table lists this clonotype with many counts. This chain uses TRBV29-1 with TRBJ1-2; D is possibly TRBD1 (5 bases). The CDR3 loop spans 13 amino acids. The ends were cut back, 6 bases at V and 7 bases at J, with 18 bases in the middle. Germline-derived CDR1 and CDR2 are SQVTM and ANQGSEA. The CDR3, as DNA: TGCAGCGTGGGGGGGACCGTGGTTTCTGGCTACACCTTC. Translated, it gives CSVGGTVVSGYTF.

The chain links TRBV4-1 to TRBJ1-1; D may be TRBD1 (6 bases). The CDR3 is 13 amino acids. Germline CDR1 is MGHRA and CDR2 is YSYEKL. Trimming left V 2 bases short and J 6 bases short, with 10 bases between. This CDR3 is CASSQYRDSEAFF. DNA for the CDR3: TGCGCCAGCAGCCAATACAGGGACTCTGAAGCTTTCTTT.

The CDR3 nucleotides read TGCAGCGTTGAAGGGCCAGGGCTGAATGGCTACACCTTC. It is translated as CSVEGPGLNGYTF. V is TRBV29-1 and J is TRBJ1-2, with D possibly being TRBD1 (5 bases). V lost 1 base and J 6 bases, leaving 12 bases between the germline ends. The CDR3 covers 13 residues. Germline lookup yields CDR1 SQVTM and CDR2 ANQGSEA.

The chain carries TRBV7-2 and TRBJ2-7; D remains ambiguous. V was clipped by 2 bases and J by 3 bases, with 14 bases between them. CDR1 is SGHTA and CDR2 is FQGNSA in the germline V gene. This CDR3 contains 15 residues. CDR3 bases: TGTGCCAGCAGCTTATTTATTGAATCATACTACGAGCAGTACTTC. This gives the protein CASSLFIESYYEQYF.

The chain recombines TRBV28 with TRBJ2-2; D not resolved. Looked up from germline, CDR1 is MDHEN and CDR2 is SYDVKM. The CDR3 has 15 residues. V was shortened by 6 bases and J by 0 bases, with 11 bases between the two germline ends. The CDR3 nucleotides are TGTGCCAGCAGGCGGAGAGTCTCGAACACCGGGGAGCTGTTTTTT. Translating it yields CASRRRVSNTGELFF.

This clonotype was observed a few times. A much more abundant neighbour one base away suggests this may be a read error. The genes are TRBV12-3 or TRBV12-4 and TRBJ2-3; D unresolved. Trimming took off 4 bases at V and 2 bases at J, with 4 bases between the two ends. This CDR3 spans 12 amino acids. In DNA, the CDR3 is TGTGCCAGCAGTTACCCCACAGATACGCAGTATTTT. Amino acid sequence: CASSYPTDTQYF.

This clonotype showed up just a few times. This chain joins TRBV4-3 and TRBJ1-5; tentative D call: TRBD1 (5 bases). Per germline, CDR1 LGHNA and CDR2 YSLEER. V dropped 1 base and J dropped 2 bases, with 9 bases sitting between them. The CDR3 is 15 amino acids. The CDR3 DNA sequence: TGCGCCAGCAGCCAAGGTAGAGGGGGCAATCAGCCCCAGCATTTT. This translates into CASSQGRGGNQPQHF.

The chain has TRBV5-6 and TRBJ1-2; D remains ambiguous. Germline CDR1 is SGHDT and CDR2 is YYEEEE. CDR3 size: 14 residues. With 4 bases removed from V and 8 bases from J, the gap between germline ends came to 18 bases. The CDR3 region is CASSPLSTVSGYTF. The CDR3 region has the DNA TGTGCCAGCAGCCCACTTTCTACGGTATCCGGCTACACCTTC.

This clonotype was detected only a few times. The chain recombines TRBV27 with TRBJ2-7; TRBD1 matches 10 bases. CDR1 is MNHEY and CDR2 is SMNVEV in the germline V gene (reference sequence). The V segment lost 5 bases and the J segment 6 bases; nucleotides outside the gene matches: 7. The CDR3 runs 14 residues. The CDR3: CASSPGQGLGEQYF. CDR3 DNA sequence: TGTGCCAGCAGTCCGGGACAGGGGCTGGGCGAGCAGTACTTC.

This clonotype has a handful of counts. The chain links TRBV7-8 to TRBJ2-3, with D maybe TRBD2 (5 bases). This CDR3 has 16 residues. Per germline, CDR1 SGHVS and CDR2 FQNEAQ. The V gene lost 1 base and the J gene lost 8 bases, with 19 bases spanning the gap. DNA for the CDR3: TGTGCCAGCAGCTTAGAGGTTGCACCGTGGCGGGCTACGCAGTATTTT. Protein sequence: CASSLEVAPWRATQYF.

This clonotype was seen only a few times. The CDR3 nucleotides read TGTGCCAGCAGGCCGGGAGCTGAAAAACTGTTTTTT. Its protein is CASRPGAEKLFF. This rearrangement joins TRBV6-1 to TRBJ1-4, with no clear D. The CDR3 spans 12 residues. The V end lost 6 bases, the J end lost 7 bases, and 9 bases lay between the germline ends. Germline V gene lookup returns CDR1 MNHNS and CDR2 SASEGT.

V gene TRBV24-1 combines with J gene TRBJ2-1, with D possibly matching TRBD1 (6 bases). V was cut by 5 bases and J by 0 bases, with 10 bases left in between. Germline CDR1 is KGHDR and CDR2 is SFDVKD. The length of the CDR3 is 15 residues. As DNA, the CDR3 is TGTGCCACCAGTGTTCAGGGGAGCTCCTACAATGAGCAGTTCTTC. Protein product: CATSVQGSSYNEQFF.

The gene calls are TRBV5-8 and TRBJ1-2; unclear D gene. Germline V lookup: CDR1 SGHTS, CDR2 YDEGEE. V was shortened by 2 bases and J by 2 bases, with 13 bases between the two germline ends. The CDR3 runs 15 residues. The CDR3 region is CASSLSSVQNYGYTF. The CDR3 bases are TGTGCCAGCAGCTTAAGCTCCGTACAAAACTATGGCTACACCTTC.

The sample holds many counts of this clonotype. A junction boundary mismatches the germline segment, possibly from a read error. This rearrangement joins TRBV12-3 or TRBV12-4 to TRBJ2-1; 12 bases are a match to TRBD2. This CDR3 has 15 amino acids. The chain's CDR3 is CASSLGLAGLNEQFF. The CDR3 region has the DNA TGCGCCAGCAGCTTGGGACTAGCGGGTCTCAATGAGCAGTTCTTC.

In regard to this clonotype: One base away lies a much larger clone, so this may be a sequencing read error. This chain links TRBV5-1 with TRBJ2-7, with D perhaps assigned TRBD1 or TRBD2 (6 bases each). The CDR3 loop spans 15 amino acids. Germline values: CDR1 SGHRS, CDR2 YFSETQ. CDR3 in amino acids: CASSLAAGGPYEQHF. The CDR3 DNA follows: TGCGCCAGCAGCTTGGCCGCCGGGGGCCCCTACGAGCAGCACTTC.

This clonotype occurred a few times. This rearrangement joins TRBV27 to TRBJ2-1; TRBD2 aligns across 12 bases. The CDR3 length is 16 residues. V shed 3 bases and J 9 bases; nucleotides not matched to a gene: 9. Germline V gene sequence: CDR1 MNHEY, CDR2 SMNVEV (reference sequence). CDR3: CASSLSSGGALGEQFF. As DNA, the CDR3 is TGTGCCAGCAGTTTGTCTAGCGGGGGGGCCTTAGGTGAGCAGTTCTTC.